The source of this T cell receptor (beta chain) is a study of vaccination and CD4 T cells after COVID-19. Cultured CD4+ T cell DNA was sequenced using the Oncomine TCR Beta short-read assay. TCRdb re-called the PCR reads with MiXCR, one entry per CDR3 protein. The table records over 10,000 distinct CDR3 sequences, about three fifths of them present only once. For this clonotype: Its specificity is unknown.

Stated treatment: roughly nine-day PBMC culture with coronavirus spike peptide pools or control peptides (ViraFEST assay). Culture of 1.5 million to 2 million PBMCs per well took place with about 9.1 IU/ml IL-2 and 10 ug/ml peptide pools. V lost 1 base and J lost 1, with 11 bases in between. This CDR3 is 16 amino acids long. In germline, CDR1 is LNHNV, CDR2 YYDKDF (reference sequence). The rearrangement uses TRBV15 and TRBJ2-4; no clear D. The material was cultured CD4+ T cells from blood, obtained after SARS-CoV-2 vaccination. The origin of this receptor is a human donor with COVID-19. CDR3 in DNA: TGTGCCACCAGCAGAGGAAGTGGCGACGCCAAAAACATTCAGTACTTC. Protein product: CATSRGSGDAKNIQYF.